These 27 T cell receptor beta chains share one sample of origin, sequenced in a study of T cells in Graves' hyperthyroidism and ophthalmopathy. There were TCR beta CDR3 regions amplified from RNA transcripts. TCR CDR3 underwent first-round RT-PCR with the HTBI primer set. A single record per CDR3 protein comes from TCRdb applying MiXCR to the multiplex PCR reads. This sample has around 800,000 distinct CDR3 sequences, with roughly 40% found just once. What was sequenced was blood. These receptors were obtained from a man younger than 35 with Graves' hyperthyroidism.

The V and J genes are TRBV12-3 or TRBV12-4 and TRBJ1-1; a weak D match, TRBD1 (5 bases). This CDR3 region has 13 residues. V shed 8 bases and J shed 0 bases, with 10 bases lying between them. The chain's CDR3 is CASVWGLNTEAFF. The CDR3 region has the DNA TGTGCCAGCGTCTGGGGCCTGAACACTGAAGCTTTCTTT.

V usage is TRBV19 and J usage is TRBJ2-2; D may be TRBD1 or TRBD2 (5 bases each). The CDR3 runs to 15 residues. Deletions cut 9 bases from V and 3 bases from J, with 17 bases between. Germline V gives CDR1 LNHDA, CDR2 SQIVND (reference sequence). The CDR3 DNA is TGTGCCAGCAGTTACGACGGGACGTACACCGGGGAGCTGTTTTTT. Its protein product is CASSYDGTYTGELFF.

V is TRBV10-3 and J is TRBJ1-1; weak D call: TRBD1 (5 bases). Trimming cost V 5 bases and J 0 bases, with 7 bases left between them. CDR3 length: 13 amino acids. In germline, CDR1 is ENHRY, CDR2 SYGVKD. The CDR3, as DNA: TGTGCCATCAGTTGGACACTGAACACTGAAGCTTTCTTT. Encoded protein: CAISWTLNTEAFF.

This clonotype was observed many times. The chain joins TRBV19 to TRBJ2-6; D may be TRBD2 (5 bases). CDR1 and CDR2 from the germline V gene are LNHDA and SQIVND (reference sequence). V dropped 6 bases and J dropped 0 bases, with 12 bases sitting between them. The length of the CDR3 is 16 residues. The CDR3 protein is CASRGGEGSGANVLTF. The CDR3 coding sequence is TGTGCCAGTAGGGGCGGAGAGGGCTCTGGGGCCAACGTCCTGACTTTC. The variable domain in full, completed from reference TRBV19 and TRBJ2-6, reads DGGITQSPKYLFRKEGQNVTLSCEQNLNHDAMYWYRQDPGQGLRLIYYSQIVNDFQKGDIAEGYSVSREKKESFPLTVTSAQKNPTAFYLCASRGGEGSGANVLTFGAGSRLTVL.

The sample holds a few counts of this clonotype. This CDR3 is CASSRQGPSWEQYF. CDR3 in DNA: TGTGCCAGCAGTAGACAGGGCCCCTCGTGGGAGCAGTACTTC. This chain uses TRBV6-5 with TRBJ2-7; 7 positions match TRBD1. The junction had 11 bases not matched to a gene; V was cut back by 5 bases and J by 7 bases. The CDR3 length is 14 residues. Germline values: CDR1 MNHEY, CDR2 SVGAGI.

This clonotype was picked up many times. This chain connects TRBV10-3 to TRBJ2-7; no definite D call. CDR3 length equals 16 residues. Germline V gene lookup returns CDR1 ENHRY and CDR2 SYGVKD. Trimming stripped 0 bases from V and 2 bases from J, with 14 bases between. CDR3 sequence (DNA): TGTGCCATCAGTGAGTCCCGTCAGGCCATTCCCTACGAGCAGTACTTC. It yields the protein CAISESRQAIPYEQYF.

The V and J genes are TRBV10-3 and TRBJ1-2, with 11 positions matching TRBD1. Germline CDR1 ENHRY, CDR2 SYGVKD. Trimming at V came to 6 bases and at J to 4 bases, leaving 7 bases not matched to a gene. CDR3 length equals 15 residues. The CDR3 DNA reads TGTGCCATCAGCGGACAGGGGGCGCTGGCCTATGGCTACACCTTC. Its translation: CAISGQGALAYGYTF.

V is TRBV7-6 and J is TRBJ2-7; 9 bases match TRBD2. Germline V lookup: CDR1 SGHVS, CDR2 FNYEAQ. CDR3 length: 18 amino acids. Trimming cost V 5 bases and J 6 bases; bases outside gene matches: 20. CDR3 residues: CASSPTSTLAGWGGEQYF. DNA of the CDR3: TGTGCCAGCAGCCCGACATCAACTCTAGCGGGATGGGGTGGCGAGCAGTACTTC. Together with reference TRBV7-6 and TRBJ2-7, the CDR3 gives the full variable domain: GAGVSQSPRYKVTKRGQDVALRCDPISGHVSLYWYRQALGQGPEFLTYFNYEAQQDKSGLPNDRFSAERPEGSISTLTIQRTEQRDSAMYRCASSPTSTLAGWGGEQYFGPGTRLTVT.

The rearrangement uses TRBV6-5 and TRBJ2-7; D ambiguous. V lost 4 bases and J lost 3, with 7 bases in between. The CDR3 spans 12 residues. Germline values: CDR1 MNHEY, CDR2 SVGAGI. This CDR3 reads CASSLNNYEQYF. Written as DNA, the CDR3 is TGTGCCAGCAGTTTAAATAACTACGAGCAGTACTTC.

This clonotype was counted a few times. A junction end diverges from the germline sequence, so it may reflect a read error. The rearrangement links TRBV10-3 to TRBJ2-7; D not resolved. The germline V gene encodes CDR1 ENHRY and CDR2 SYGVKD. The CDR3 spans 14 residues. The CDR3 sequence is CASSEFTIPYEQYF. The CDR3 DNA reads as TGTGCCAGCAGTGAGTTCACAATCCCCTACGAGCAGTACTTC.

This clonotype was recorded a few times. Possible read error: a much larger clone is one base away. This chain connects TRBV29-1 to TRBJ1-3; D is uncertain. The CDR3 spans 11 residues. CDR1 SQVTM and CDR2 ANQGSEA come from the germline V gene. Here the CDR3 reads CSVDVGDTIYF. The CDR3 DNA is TGCAGCGTTGATGTTGGAGACACCATATATTTT.

Many counts were recorded for this clonotype. V gene TRBV2 combines with J gene TRBJ2-7, with D unclear. The CDR3 runs to 13 residues. The germline V and J ends were trimmed by 3 bases and 0 bases, with 6 bases remaining between them. From germline, CDR1 is SNHLY and CDR2 FYNNEI. This CDR3 reads CASSERRSYEQYF. In DNA, the CDR3 is TGTGCCAGCAGTGAGAGGCGCTCCTACGAGCAGTACTTC.

The V call is TRBV15, the J call TRBJ2-2; 15 bases are shared with TRBD2. The germline V gene encodes CDR1 LNHNV and CDR2 YYDKDF (reference sequence). V was pared by 9 bases and J by 6 bases, with 8 bases of the junction left unmatched. CDR3 length: 16 residues. The CDR3 region has the DNA TGTGCCACTCGGACTAGCGGGAGGGCCAACTCCGGGGAGCTGTTTTTT. Residues: CATRTSGRANSGELFF.

This clonotype has a count of ten or more. The chain employs TRBV20-1 and TRBJ2-7; D possibly corresponds to TRBD1 (5 bases). Trimming took off 5 bases at V and 3 bases at J, with 17 bases between the two ends. The CDR3 length is 14 residues. Per germline, CDR1 DFQATT and CDR2 SNEGSKA (reference sequence). CDR3 protein: CSAPGSAGNYEQYF. DNA of the CDR3: TGCAGTGCTCCCGGGTCGGCAGGGAACTACGAGCAGTACTTC.

This clonotype was seen many times. V and J are TRBV2 and TRBJ1-1; no firm D call. Trimming stripped 3 bases from V and 1 base from J, with 9 bases between. CDR3 length: 14 amino acids. From germline, CDR1 is SNHLY and CDR2 FYNNEI. CDR3 amino acids: CASSDPDKNTEAFF. The CDR3 coding sequence is TGTGCCAGCAGTGACCCAGACAAGAACACTGAAGCTTTCTTT.

This clonotype appeared many times. The chain employs TRBV12-3 or TRBV12-4 and TRBJ1-2, with a possible D match to TRBD1 (5 bases). CDR3 length equals 13 residues. Trimming took off 3 bases at V and 7 bases at J, with 12 bases between the two ends. CDR3 bases: TGTGCCAGCAGTTTTCAGGGAGAGGCTGGCTACACCTTC. Protein product: CASSFQGEAGYTF.

The chain joins TRBV13 to TRBJ1-4, with D hard to call. CDR3 size: 14 residues. Germline V gene sequence: CDR1 PRHDT, CDR2 FYEKMQ (reference sequence). With 3 bases removed from V and 3 bases from J, the gap between germline ends came to 8 bases. Written as DNA, the CDR3 is TGTGCCAGCAGCTTCCGGGGAGCTAATGAAAAACTGTTTTTT. As protein: CASSFRGANEKLFF.

The chain carries TRBV10-3 and TRBJ1-1, with D perhaps matching TRBD1 (6 bases). CDR3 length: 12 residues. Germline CDR1 is ENHRY and CDR2 is SYGVKD. V lost 6 bases and J 4 bases, leaving 9 bases between the germline ends. The CDR3 DNA sequence: TGTGCCATCAGGGGGGGCGGCACTGAAGCTTTCTTT. This encodes CAIRGGGTEAFF.

The genes are TRBV20-1 and TRBJ1-2; no reliable D call. The V and J ends lost 6 bases and 1 base respectively, with 18 bases between them. CDR1 is DFQATT and CDR2 is SNEGSKA in the germline V gene (reference sequence). The CDR3 runs 15 residues. The CDR3: CSAPAGIGINYGYTF. CDR3 nucleotides: TGCAGTGCCCCCGCGGGGATAGGAATTAACTATGGCTACACCTTC.

In its sample, this clonotype was seen many times. This chain links TRBV20-1 with TRBJ1-1; D possibly corresponds to TRBD1 (5 bases). The CDR3 covers 13 residues. The germline gives CDR1 DFQATT, CDR2 SNEGSKA (reference sequence). V was shortened by 6 bases and J by 1 base, with 12 bases between the two germline ends. The CDR3 DNA reads TGCAGTGCCGCGGGGGGTTGGAACACTGAAGCTTTCTTT. Amino acids: CSAAGGWNTEAFF.

This clonotype was detected many times. The chain employs TRBV2 and TRBJ1-5; weak D call: TRBD1 (5 bases). This CDR3 is built from 14 residues. Germline CDR1 and CDR2: SNHLY and FYNNEI. V was shortened by 9 bases and J by 0 bases, with 12 bases between the two germline ends. In nucleotides, the CDR3 is TGTGCCAGTAGGGGCCGGCATAGCAATCAGCCCCAGCATTTT. Its translation: CASRGRHSNQPQHF.

Only a few counts were recorded for this clonotype. This chain uses TRBV7-2 with TRBJ1-5; 8 positions agree with TRBD1. This CDR3 spans 15 amino acids. CDR1 is SGHTA, CDR2 FQGNSA, per germline. V lost 1 base to trimming and J lost 5 bases; unmatched junction nucleotides: 4. The CDR3 DNA is TGTGCCAGCAGCTTAGGGACAGGGTCTTATCAGCCCCAGCATTTT. This codes for CASSLGTGSYQPQHF.

This clonotype was seen a few times. This chain links TRBV12-3 or TRBV12-4 with TRBJ2-7, with 11 positions matching TRBD2. V dropped 3 bases and J dropped 3; count of bases not matched to a gene: 4. The CDR3 loop spans 15 amino acids. CDR3 DNA sequence: TGTGCCAGCAGTTTGGGACTAGCGGCTAACTACGAGCAGTACTTC. Translation gives CASSLGLAANYEQYF.

The genes are TRBV12-3 or TRBV12-4 and TRBJ2-7, with D perhaps being TRBD1 or TRBD2 (5 bases each). Trimming removed 3 bases at V and 8 bases at J, with 11 bases between. The CDR3 extends over 12 amino acids. The DNA of the CDR3 is TGTGCCAGCAGTTTTAGGGACCACAAGCAGTACTTC. Translation gives CASSFRDHKQYF.

In the case of this clonotype: Sequence at one end of the junction differs from germline and may be a read error. The rearrangement joins TRBV7-2 to TRBJ2-7; unclear D gene. The CDR3 contains 14 residues. From germline, CDR1 is SGHTA and CDR2 FQGNSA. The CDR3 bases are TGCGCCAGCAGCAGCCGCCAGTCTAGCTACGAGCAGTACTTC. It encodes CASSSRQSSYEQYF.

The J gene is TRBJ1-6, the V gene TRBV10-3; TRBD1 agrees at 8 bases. CDR1 is ENHRY, CDR2 SYGVKD, per germline. V dropped 10 bases and J dropped 5; count of bases not matched to a gene: 4. CDR3 length: 13 amino acids. CDR3 amino acids: CATRTGNNSPLHF. The CDR3 DNA is TGTGCCACCAGGACAGGGAATAATTCACCCCTCCACTTT.

This clonotype was counted many times. V gene TRBV7-3 combines with J gene TRBJ2-2; 9 bases match TRBD2. With 6 bases clipped from V and 4 bases from J, the junction kept 3 bases outside the gene matches. CDR3 length equals 14 residues. Germline values: CDR1 SGHTA, CDR2 FQGTGA. CDR3 coding DNA: TGTGCCAGCAGTCTAGCGGGGCCCACCGGGGAGCTGTTTTTT. Protein product: CASSLAGPTGELFF.